The sequence of this TCR beta chain was determined in a study of T cell clonotyping in hematopoietic cell transplantation. Clones were read by immunoSEQ multiplex PCR, and TCRdb kept only the in-frame ones, dropping some. Of about 16,000 clones listed, 80% to 90% are singletons. The V and J ends lost 5 bases and 8 bases respectively, with 18 bases between them. Germline CDR1 and CDR2: MNHEY and SMNVEV (reference sequence). The CDR3 runs 14 residues. The rearrangement joins TRBV27 to TRBJ1-2; D unresolved. Sequencing input: peripheral blood mononuclear cells. This TCR was recovered from a woman between 40 and 55 years old in good health. Some clones in this sample may be carry-over from other donors' samples. CDR3 sequence reads: CASSPLGPIDGYTF. In DNA form, the CDR3 reads TGTGCCAGCAGTCCCCTGGGTCCTATCGACGGCTACACCTTC.